What follows is one T cell receptor beta chain and its context. The protocol was immunoSEQ multiplex PCR, while the TCRdb copy is restricted to in-frame clones and leaves out a portion. This table has over 150,000 clones, 91% appearing once. This specimen belongs to a study of blood T cell repertoires in COVID-19. For the study at large: Sample material is recorded as cDNA or gDNA derived from T cells, B-cell-depleted T cells, or PBMCs.

CDR3 size: 14 residues. Deletions cut 4 bases from V and 3 bases from J, with 12 bases between. Germline V lookup: CDR1 SGHTA, CDR2 FQGNSA. The sequence was collected from a man over 45 with acute or convalescent COVID-19. V gene TRBV7-2 combines with J gene TRBJ1-1, with D perhaps matching TRBD1 (5 bases). What was sequenced was peripheral blood. For the CDR3, the DNA is TGTGCCAGCAGCTCGACCCCGGGGGACACTGAAGCTTTCTTT. Its protein product is CASSSTPGDTEAFF.